The 14 T cell receptor beta chains below come from one sample, sequenced in a study of cytomegalovirus exposure and HLA in healthy donors. This PCR relied on a set of 60 Vbeta primers and 13 Jbeta primers. Using immunoSEQ multiplex PCR, the repertoire was profiled, and TCRdb retains in-frame clones only, with some absent. The sample has under 200,000 clones, around 77% seen once. The specimen sequenced was PBMCs. Every receptor here comes from a man in his fifties or sixties in good health and CMV-seronegative.

The chain joins TRBV2 to TRBJ2-3, with TRBD2 matching over 8 bases. Losses at the gene ends were 6 bases for V and 4 bases for J; bases not matched to a gene: 6. Germline V lookup: CDR1 SNHLY, CDR2 FYNNEI. This CDR3 contains 14 residues. The CDR3 sequence: CASSPGLVPDTQYF. The DNA of the CDR3 is TGTGCCAGCAGCCCGGGACTAGTCCCAGATACGCAGTATTTT.

The genes are TRBV29-1 and TRBJ2-4; TRBD1 is a possible D gene (6 bases). CDR1 is SQVTM, CDR2 ANQGSEA, per germline. This CDR3 contains 12 residues. Deletions cut 6 bases from V and 7 bases from J, with 13 bases between. CDR3 bases: TGCAGCGTCGAGGCAGGGGAGAACATTCAGTACTTC. Translated, it gives CSVEAGENIQYF.

The CDR3 nucleotides read TGCGCCAGCAGGGCCGGGACAGCTAATGAAAAACTGTTTTTT. Translation gives CASRAGTANEKLFF. The chain recombines TRBV5-1 with TRBJ1-4; 7 bases match TRBD1. This CDR3 contains 14 residues. Germline loops: CDR1 SGHRS, CDR2 YFSETQ. The V gene end was trimmed by 5 bases and the J gene end by 3 bases; junction bases not matched to a gene: 4.

The V call is TRBV4-1, the J call TRBJ2-1, with TRBD2 as a possible D gene (6 bases). The germline V gene encodes CDR1 MGHRA and CDR2 YSYEKL. The CDR3 loop spans 17 amino acids. V lost 0 bases, J lost 2 bases, and 14 bases lay in between. In DNA form, the CDR3 reads TGCGCCAGCAGCCAAGATCTGACTAGTCCCACCTACAATGAGCAGTTCTTC. It translates to CASSQDLTSPTYNEQFF.

The chain joins TRBV7-9 to TRBJ1-1; 10 nucleotides agree with TRBD1. J lost 5 bases, V lost 6 bases, and 6 bases had no gene match. This CDR3 is 14 amino acids long. CDR1 SEHNR and CDR2 FQNEAQ come from the germline V gene (reference sequence). The CDR3 coding sequence is TGTGCCAGCAGGGGGACAGGGGAAAGTACTGAAGCTTTCTTT. This codes for CASRGTGESTEAFF.

The rearrangement joins TRBV12-5 to TRBJ2-7; TRBD1 is a possible D gene (7 bases). The germline gives CDR1 LGHNT, CDR2 FRNRAP. Trimming took off 7 bases at V and 6 bases at J, with 22 bases between the two ends. This CDR3 region has 15 residues. This CDR3 reads CASVTAGQTFCEQYF. In nucleotides, the CDR3 is TGTGCTAGTGTCACGGCGGGACAGACCTTTTGCGAGCAGTACTTC.

The V call is TRBV7-9, the J call TRBJ1-1; D is unclear. This CDR3 is 15 amino acids long. CDR1 is SEHNR and CDR2 is FQNEAQ in the germline V gene (reference sequence). Deletions cut 5 bases from V and 1 base from J, with 14 bases between. CDR3 nucleotides: TGTGCCAGCAGCCGACCGGGATTCAGGAACACTGAAGCTTTCTTT. Translated, it gives CASSRPGFRNTEAFF.

This sequence joins TRBV13 and TRBJ2-7, with TRBD1 matching over 10 bases. Trimming at V came to 3 bases and at J to 3 bases, leaving 5 bases not matched to a gene. The CDR3 extends over 15 amino acids. Germline-derived CDR1 and CDR2 are PRHDT and FYEKMQ (reference sequence). Here the CDR3 DNA reads TGTGCCAGCAGCTTCGACGGGACAGGGGTCTACGAGCAGTACTTC. Translation: CASSFDGTGVYEQYF.

The V gene is TRBV7-9, the J gene TRBJ1-1; TRBD1 aligns across 8 bases. The V segment lost 1 base and the J segment 5 bases; nucleotides outside the gene matches: 0. The CDR3 consists of 13 residues. Germline V gene lookup returns CDR1 SEHNR and CDR2 FQNEAQ (reference sequence). The CDR3 loop is CASSLGTGTEAFF. The DNA of the CDR3 is TGTGCCAGCAGCTTAGGGACAGGGACTGAAGCTTTCTTT.

As concerns this clone: This CDR3 is also generated by other DNA sequences in the sample. This chain uses TRBV9 with TRBJ2-2; 10 nucleotides line up with TRBD2. Germline values: CDR1 SGDLS, CDR2 YYNGEE. The CDR3 is made up of 16 amino acids. The ends lost 0 bases at V and 2 bases at J; junction bases unmatched: 1. The CDR3 DNA sequence: TGTGCCAGCAGCGTAGGGACTAGCGGAAACACCGGGGAGCTGTTTTTT. It yields the protein CASSVGTSGNTGELFF.

This chain connects TRBV4-1 to TRBJ2-7; D not resolved. The V gene lost 4 bases and the J gene lost 1 base, with 14 bases spanning the gap. The germline gives CDR1 MGHRA, CDR2 YSYEKL. CDR3 length equals 15 residues. The CDR3 loop is CASSPALVGSYEQYF. The CDR3 DNA reads TGCGCCAGCAGCCCCGCCTTAGTCGGTTCCTACGAGCAGTACTTC.

The rearrangement uses TRBV2 and TRBJ2-1, with D unresolved. Germline V gene lookup returns CDR1 SNHLY and CDR2 FYNNEI. The V end was cut by 7 bases, the J end by 5 bases, with 15 bases between. This CDR3 is built from 14 residues. The CDR3 DNA sequence: TGTGCCAGCATGCCCTTCTACAGCAACAATGAGCAGTTCTTC. This gives the protein CASMPFYSNNEQFF. The variable domain in full, completed from reference TRBV2 and TRBJ2-1, reads EPEVTQTPSHQVTQMGQEVILRCVPISNHLYFYWYRQILGQKVEFLVSFYNNEISEKSEIFDDQFSVERPDGSNFTLKIRSTKLEDSAMYFCASMPFYSNNEQFFGPGTRLTVL.

The chain employs TRBV4-1 and TRBJ2-3, with D uncertain. V was shortened by 2 bases and J by 4 bases, with 13 bases between the two germline ends. The CDR3 extends over 15 amino acids. CDR1 MGHRA and CDR2 YSYEKL come from the germline V gene. The CDR3 loop reads CASSQSGVSPDTQYF. In DNA form, the CDR3 reads TGCGCCAGCAGCCAATCAGGTGTCAGTCCAGATACGCAGTATTTT.

The chain links TRBV6-5 to TRBJ1-4; unclear D gene. The CDR3 has 14 residues. V was trimmed by 2 bases and J by 0 bases, leaving 4 bases between them. Germline lookup yields CDR1 MNHEY and CDR2 SVGAGI. The CDR3, as DNA: TGTGCCAGCAGTTACCAGGCAACTAATGAAAAACTGTTTTTT. It translates to CASSYQATNEKLFF.